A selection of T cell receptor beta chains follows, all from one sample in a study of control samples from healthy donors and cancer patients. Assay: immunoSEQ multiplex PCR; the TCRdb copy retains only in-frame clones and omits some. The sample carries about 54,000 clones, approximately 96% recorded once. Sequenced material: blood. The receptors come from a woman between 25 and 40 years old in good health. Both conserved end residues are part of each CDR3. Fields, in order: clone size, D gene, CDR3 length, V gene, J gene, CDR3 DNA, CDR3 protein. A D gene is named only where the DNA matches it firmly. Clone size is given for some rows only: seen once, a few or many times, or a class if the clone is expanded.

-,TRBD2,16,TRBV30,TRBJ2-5,TGTGCCTGGAGTGTTTTGGCTAGCGGGAGCCAAGAGACCCAGTACTTC,CAWSVLASGSQETQYF
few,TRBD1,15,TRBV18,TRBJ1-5,TGTGCCAGCTCAGCCGGACAGGGGGTTTATCAGCCCCAGCATTTT,CASSAGQGVYQPQHF
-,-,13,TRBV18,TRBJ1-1,TGTGCCACCACAGGGAGCTTGGACACTGAAGCTTTCTTT,CATTGSLDTEAFF
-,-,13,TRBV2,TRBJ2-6,TGTGCCAGCAGTTACTCTGGGGCCAACGTCCTGACTTTC,CASSYSGANVLTF
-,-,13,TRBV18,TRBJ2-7,TGTGCCAGCTCACCCGCAGAATCCTACGAGCAGTACTTC,CASSPAESYEQYF
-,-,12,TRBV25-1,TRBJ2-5,TGTGCCAGCAGTCCCTACGGAAAGACCCAGTACTTC,CASSPYGKTQYF
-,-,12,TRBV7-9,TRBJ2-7,TGTGCCAGCAGCAGGGGCGCACTCGAGCAGTACTTC,CASSRGALEQYF
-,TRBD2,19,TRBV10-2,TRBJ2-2,TGCGCCAGCAGTGAGAGACCCCCAGCGGGAGGGCCGAACACCGGGGAGCTGTTTTTT,CASSERPPAGGPNTGELFF
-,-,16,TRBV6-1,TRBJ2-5,TGTGCCAGCAGTGAAGGGTGGCCGGGGACGAGGGAGACCCAGTACTTC,CASSEGWPGTRETQYF
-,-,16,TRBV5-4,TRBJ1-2,TGTGCCAGCAGCTTGGACAGCCTACGGGGCGACTATGGCTACACCTTC,CASSLDSLRGDYGYTF
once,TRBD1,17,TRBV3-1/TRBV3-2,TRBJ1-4,TGTGCCAGCAGCCAAAAAGCCGGGACAGGGAGAGGTGAAAAACTGTTTTTT,CASSQKAGTGRGEKLFF
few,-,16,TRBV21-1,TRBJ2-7,TGTGCCAGCAGCAAAAATTACCGGGACTACTCCTACGAGCAGTACTTC,CASSKNYRDYSYEQYF
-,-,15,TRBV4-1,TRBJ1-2,TGCGCCAGCAGCCTAGAATTAACCGATAACTATGGCTACACCTTC,CASSLELTDNYGYTF
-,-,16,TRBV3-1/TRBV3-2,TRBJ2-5,TGTGCCAGCAGCCGAAGGGATCTGGGAGGTCAAGAGACCCAGTACTTC,CASSRRDLGGQETQYF
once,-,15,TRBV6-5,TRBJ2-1,TGTGCCAGCAGATACGAGGCGGGAAGGTACAATGAGCAGTTCTTC,CASRYEAGRYNEQFF
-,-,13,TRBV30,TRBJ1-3,TGTGCCTGGGATCGGACAGCCGGAAACACCATATATTTT,CAWDRTAGNTIYF
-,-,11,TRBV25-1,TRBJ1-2,TGTGCCAGCAGTGCGACGGGGGGCTACACCTTC,CASSATGGYTF
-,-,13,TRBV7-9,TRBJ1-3,TGTGCCAGCAGCCCCCGGTGGGGAAACACCATATATTTT,CASSPRWGNTIYF
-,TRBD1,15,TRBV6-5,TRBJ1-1,TGTGCCAGCAGGCCCCCAGGGGGGGGGAGCACTGAAGCTTTCTTT,CASRPPGGGSTEAFF
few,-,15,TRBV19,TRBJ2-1,TGTGCCAGTAGTACTCTAGAGAGCTCCTACAATGAGCAGTTCTTC,CASSTLESSYNEQFF
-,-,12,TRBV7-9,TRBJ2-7,TGTGCCAGCAGCTACAACGACTACGAGCAGTACTTC,CASSYNDYEQYF
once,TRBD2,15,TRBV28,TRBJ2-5,TGTGCCAGCATAGGTGGGACTAGCGCCGCGGGGGCCCAGTACTTC,CASIGGTSAAGAQYF
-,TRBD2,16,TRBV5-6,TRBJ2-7,TGTGCCAGCAGCTTCCTCACTAGCGGGAGTGCCTACGAGCAGTACTTC,CASSFLTSGSAYEQYF
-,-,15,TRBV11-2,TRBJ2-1,TGTGCCAGCAGCTTAGAGGGCGGTGAGATCAATGAGCAGTTCTTC,CASSLEGGEINEQFF
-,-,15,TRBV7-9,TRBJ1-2,TGTGCCAGCAGCTTGGGGGGGCTTTCAAACTATGGCTACACCTTC,CASSLGGLSNYGYTF
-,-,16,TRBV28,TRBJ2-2,TGTGCCAGCACTGCGAGGGGCGGGGCGAACACCGGGGAGCTGTTTTTT,CASTARGGANTGELFF
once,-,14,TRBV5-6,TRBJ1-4,TGTGCCAGCAGCTTTCGGACGGTTAATGAAAAACTGTTTTTT,CASSFRTVNEKLFF
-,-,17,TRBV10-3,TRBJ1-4,TGTGCCATCAGTGAGTCCCTCAGGGTGGGGGCAAATGAAAAACTGTTTTTT,CAISESLRVGANEKLFF
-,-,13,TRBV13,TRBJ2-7,TGTGCCAGCAGCTTAGGGAGGGGGTCCGAGCAGTACTTC,CASSLGRGSEQYF
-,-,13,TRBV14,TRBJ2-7,TGTGCCAGCACGGCGGGCTCCACCTACGAGCAGTACTTC,CASTAGSTYEQYF
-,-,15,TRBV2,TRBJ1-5,TGTGCCAGCAGGGAGGGAGTAGGTAGCAATCAGCCCCAGCATTTT,CASREGVGSNQPQHF
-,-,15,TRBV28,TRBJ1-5,TGTGCCAGCAACTGGGCAGGGGCCGACAATCAGCCCCAGCATTTT,CASNWAGADNQPQHF
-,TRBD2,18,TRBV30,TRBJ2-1,TGTGCCTGGAGTGTAACTAGGACTAGCGGCGAAAATTACAATGAGCAGTTCTTC,CAWSVTRTSGENYNEQFF
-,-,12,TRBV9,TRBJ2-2,TGTGCCAGCAGCGTAGATTCCGGGGAGCTGTTTTTT,CASSVDSGELFF
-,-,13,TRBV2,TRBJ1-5,TGTGCCAGCAGTGTCGGCGGAGGTCAGCCCCAGCATTTT,CASSVGGGQPQHF
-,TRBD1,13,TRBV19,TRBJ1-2,TGTGCCAGTGGACAGGGGCTCAGCTATGGCTACACCTTC,CASGQGLSYGYTF
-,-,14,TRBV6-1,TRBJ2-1,TGTGCCAGCAGTGAAGTAGAGTGGCGGGTTGAGCAGTTCTTC,CASSEVEWRVEQFF
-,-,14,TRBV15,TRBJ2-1,TGTGCCACCAGGAGCGGCAGCTCCTACAATGAGCAGTTCTTC,CATRSGSSYNEQFF
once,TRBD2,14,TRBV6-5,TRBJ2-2,TGTGCCACGGGGACTAGCACAAAAACCGGGGAGCTGTTTTTT,CATGTSTKTGELFF
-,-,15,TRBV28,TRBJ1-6,TGTGCCAGCACCCCCGGGAGCTCCTATAATTCACCCCTCCACTTT,CASTPGSSYNSPLHF
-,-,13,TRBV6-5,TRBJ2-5,TGTGCCAGCAAATCGGCACTGCAAGAGACCCAGTACTTC,CASKSALQETQYF
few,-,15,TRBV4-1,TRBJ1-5,TGCGCCAGCAGCCAAGGACTCCATTCTGGTCAGCCCCAGCATTTT,CASSQGLHSGQPQHF
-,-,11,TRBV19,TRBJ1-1,TGTGCCAGTAGTATGGGACGCCAAGCTTTCTTT,CASSMGRQAFF
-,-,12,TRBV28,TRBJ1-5,TGTGCCAGCAGTTTCCCTGATCAGCCCCAGCATTTT,CASSFPDQPQHF
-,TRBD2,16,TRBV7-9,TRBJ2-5,TGTGCCAGCAGCTTAGGTCACGCCGGGAGGGTAGAGACCCAGTACTTC,CASSLGHAGRVETQYF